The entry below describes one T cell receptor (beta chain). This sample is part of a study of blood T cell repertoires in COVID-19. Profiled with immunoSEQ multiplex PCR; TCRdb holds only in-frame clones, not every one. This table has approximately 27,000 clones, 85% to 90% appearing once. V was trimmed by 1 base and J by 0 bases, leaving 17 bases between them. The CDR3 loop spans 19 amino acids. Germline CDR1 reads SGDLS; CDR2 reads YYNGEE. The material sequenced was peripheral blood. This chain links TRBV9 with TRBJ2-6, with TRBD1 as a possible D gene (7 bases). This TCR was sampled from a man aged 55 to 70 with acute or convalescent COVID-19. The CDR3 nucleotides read TGTGCCAGCAGCGTAAGTTGGGGGGACAGTGTCTCTGGGGCCAACGTCCTGACTTTC. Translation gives CASSVSWGDSVSGANVLTF.